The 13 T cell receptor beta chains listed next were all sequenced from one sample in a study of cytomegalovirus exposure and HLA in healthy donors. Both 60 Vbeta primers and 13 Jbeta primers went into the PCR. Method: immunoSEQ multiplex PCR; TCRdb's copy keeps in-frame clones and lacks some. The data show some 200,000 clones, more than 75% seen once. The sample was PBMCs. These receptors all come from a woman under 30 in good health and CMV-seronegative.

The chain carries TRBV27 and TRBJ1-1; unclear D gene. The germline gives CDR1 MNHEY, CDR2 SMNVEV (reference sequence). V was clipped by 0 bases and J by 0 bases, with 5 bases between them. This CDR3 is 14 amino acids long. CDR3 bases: TGTGCCAGCAGTTTATCTCAAATGAACACTGAAGCTTTCTTT. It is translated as CASSLSQMNTEAFF.

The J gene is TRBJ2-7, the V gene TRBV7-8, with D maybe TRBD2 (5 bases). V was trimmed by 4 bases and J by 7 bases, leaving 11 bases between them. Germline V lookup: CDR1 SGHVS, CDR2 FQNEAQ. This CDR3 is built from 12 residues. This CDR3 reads CASSSRRGEQYF. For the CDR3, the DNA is TGTGCCAGCAGCTCCCGCCGAGGGGAGCAGTACTTC.

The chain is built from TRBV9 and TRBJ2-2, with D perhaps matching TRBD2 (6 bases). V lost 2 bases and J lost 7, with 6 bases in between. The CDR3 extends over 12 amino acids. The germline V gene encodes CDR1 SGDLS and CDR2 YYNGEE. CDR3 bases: TGTGCCAGCAGCGTGGAGGGCGGGGAGCTGTTTTTT. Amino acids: CASSVEGGELFF.

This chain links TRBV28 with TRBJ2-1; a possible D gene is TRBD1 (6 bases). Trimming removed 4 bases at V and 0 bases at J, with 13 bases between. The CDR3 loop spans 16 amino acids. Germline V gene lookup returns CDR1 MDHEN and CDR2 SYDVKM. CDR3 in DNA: TGTGCCAGCAGTTCCCTTGGACAGAGCTCCTACAATGAGCAGTTCTTC. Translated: CASSSLGQSSYNEQFF.

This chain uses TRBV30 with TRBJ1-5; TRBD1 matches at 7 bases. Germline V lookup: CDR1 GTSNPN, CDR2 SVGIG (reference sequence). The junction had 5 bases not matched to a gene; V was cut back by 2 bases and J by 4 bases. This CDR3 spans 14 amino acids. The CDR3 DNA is TGTGCCTGGAGTCCTGGACAGGTTAATCAGCCCCAGCATTTT. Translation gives CAWSPGQVNQPQHF.

The CDR3 bases are TGTGCCAGTAGTAAGGGGATAGCTGAAGCTTTCTTT. Its protein product is CASSKGIAEAFF. The V and J genes are TRBV19 and TRBJ1-1, with D possibly being TRBD1 (5 bases). The V gene lost 4 bases and the J gene lost 6 bases, with 9 bases spanning the gap. There are 12 residues in the CDR3. Germline CDR1 reads LNHDA; CDR2 reads SQIVND (reference sequence).

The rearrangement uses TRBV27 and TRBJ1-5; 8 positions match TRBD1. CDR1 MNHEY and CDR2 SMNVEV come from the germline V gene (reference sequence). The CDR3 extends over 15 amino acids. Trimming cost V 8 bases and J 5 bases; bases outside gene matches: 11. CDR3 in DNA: TGTGCCAGCGCCCTGGCTACAGGGGGGGATCAGCCCCAGCATTTT. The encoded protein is CASALATGGDQPQHF.

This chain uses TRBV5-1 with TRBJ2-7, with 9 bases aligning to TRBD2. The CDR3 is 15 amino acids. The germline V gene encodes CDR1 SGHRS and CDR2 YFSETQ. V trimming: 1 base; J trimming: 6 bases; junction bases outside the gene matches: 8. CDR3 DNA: TGCGCCAGCAGCTTGATGGCTAGCGGGACCGGCGAGCAGTACTTC. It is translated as CASSLMASGTGEQYF.

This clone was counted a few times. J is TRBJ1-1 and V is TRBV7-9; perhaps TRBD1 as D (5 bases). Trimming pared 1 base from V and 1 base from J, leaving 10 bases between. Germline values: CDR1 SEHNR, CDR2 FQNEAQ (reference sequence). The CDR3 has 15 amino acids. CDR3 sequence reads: CASSLGSGGNTEAFF. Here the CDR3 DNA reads TGTGCCAGCAGCTTAGGTTCGGGGGGGAACACTGAAGCTTTCTTT.

This CDR3 is CASSIGPGTGYEQYF. The CDR3 coding sequence is TGTGCCAGTAGTATAGGCCCCGGGACAGGGTACGAGCAGTACTTC. The V gene is TRBV19, the J gene TRBJ2-7; 9 bases fit TRBD1. Trimming cost V 1 base and J 4 bases; bases outside gene matches: 5. Germline loops: CDR1 LNHDA, CDR2 SQIVND (reference sequence). This CDR3 contains 15 residues.

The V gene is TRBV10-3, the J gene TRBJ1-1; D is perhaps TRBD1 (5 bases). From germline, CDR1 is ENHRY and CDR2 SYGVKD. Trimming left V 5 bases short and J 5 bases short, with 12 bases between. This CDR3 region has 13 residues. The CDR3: CAISQEGRTEAFF. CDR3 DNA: TGTGCCATCAGTCAGGAGGGGAGGACTGAAGCTTTCTTT.

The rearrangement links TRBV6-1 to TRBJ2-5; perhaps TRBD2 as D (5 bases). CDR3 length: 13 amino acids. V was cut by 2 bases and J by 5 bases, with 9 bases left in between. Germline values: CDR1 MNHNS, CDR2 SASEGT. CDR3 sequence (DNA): TGTGCCAGCAGTGAAATGAGGGTGGAGACCCAGTACTTC. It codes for CASSEMRVETQYF.

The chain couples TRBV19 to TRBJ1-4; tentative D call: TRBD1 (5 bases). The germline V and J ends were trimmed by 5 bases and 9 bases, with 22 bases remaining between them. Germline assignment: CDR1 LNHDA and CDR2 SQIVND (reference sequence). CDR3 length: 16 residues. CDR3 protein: CASSPDAGRGWKKLFF. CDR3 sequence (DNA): TGTGCCAGTAGTCCTGACGCGGGACGGGGCTGGAAAAAACTGTTTTTT.